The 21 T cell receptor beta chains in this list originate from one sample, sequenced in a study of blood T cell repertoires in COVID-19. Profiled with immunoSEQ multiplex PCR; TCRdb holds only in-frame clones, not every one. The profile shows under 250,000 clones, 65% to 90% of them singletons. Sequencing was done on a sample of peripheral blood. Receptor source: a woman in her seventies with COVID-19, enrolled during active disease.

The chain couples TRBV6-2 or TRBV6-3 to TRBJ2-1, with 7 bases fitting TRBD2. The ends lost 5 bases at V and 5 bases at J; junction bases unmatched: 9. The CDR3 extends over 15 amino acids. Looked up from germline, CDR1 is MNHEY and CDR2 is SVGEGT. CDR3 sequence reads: CASSRGTMRDNEQFF. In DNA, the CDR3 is TGTGCCAGCAGTCGCGGGACTATGAGGGACAATGAGCAGTTCTTC.

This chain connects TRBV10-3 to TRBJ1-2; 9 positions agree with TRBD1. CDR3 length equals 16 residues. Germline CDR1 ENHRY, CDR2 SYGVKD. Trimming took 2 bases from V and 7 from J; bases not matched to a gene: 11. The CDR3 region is CAISETGQGSFSGYTF. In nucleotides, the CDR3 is TGTGCCATCAGTGAGACGGGACAGGGCAGCTTCTCTGGCTACACCTTC.

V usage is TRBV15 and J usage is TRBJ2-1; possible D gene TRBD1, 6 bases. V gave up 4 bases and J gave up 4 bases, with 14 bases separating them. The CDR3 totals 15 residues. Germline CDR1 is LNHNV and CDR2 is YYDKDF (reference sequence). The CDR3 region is CATSTNRDHYNEQFF. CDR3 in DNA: TGTGCCACCAGCACGAACAGGGACCATTACAATGAGCAGTTCTTC.

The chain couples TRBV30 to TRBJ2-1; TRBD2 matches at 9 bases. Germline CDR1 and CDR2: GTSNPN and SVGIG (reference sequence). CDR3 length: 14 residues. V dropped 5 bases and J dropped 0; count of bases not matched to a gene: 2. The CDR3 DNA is TGTGCCTGGGCTAGCGGGATCTCCTACAATGAGCAGTTCTTC. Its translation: CAWASGISYNEQFF.

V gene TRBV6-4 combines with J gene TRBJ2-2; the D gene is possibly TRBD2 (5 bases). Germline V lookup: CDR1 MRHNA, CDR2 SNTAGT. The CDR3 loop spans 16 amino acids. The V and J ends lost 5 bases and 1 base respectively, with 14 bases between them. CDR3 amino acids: CASSPLAVGNTGELFF. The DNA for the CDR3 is TGTGCCAGCAGTCCGCTAGCAGTCGGGAACACCGGGGAGCTGTTTTTT.

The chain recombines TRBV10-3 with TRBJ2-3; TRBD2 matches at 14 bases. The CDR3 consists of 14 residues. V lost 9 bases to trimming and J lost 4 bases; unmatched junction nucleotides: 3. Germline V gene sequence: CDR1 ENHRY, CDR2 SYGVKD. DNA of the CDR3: TGTGCCATAGGGACTAGCGGGAGATCAGATACGCAGTATTTT. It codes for CAIGTSGRSDTQYF.

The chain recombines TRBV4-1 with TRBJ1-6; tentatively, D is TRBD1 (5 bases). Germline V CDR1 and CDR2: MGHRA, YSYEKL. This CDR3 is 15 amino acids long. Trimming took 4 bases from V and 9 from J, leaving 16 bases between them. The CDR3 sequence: CASSPEKGFASPLHF. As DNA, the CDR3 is TGCGCCAGCAGCCCAGAGAAGGGGTTTGCTTCACCCCTCCACTTT.

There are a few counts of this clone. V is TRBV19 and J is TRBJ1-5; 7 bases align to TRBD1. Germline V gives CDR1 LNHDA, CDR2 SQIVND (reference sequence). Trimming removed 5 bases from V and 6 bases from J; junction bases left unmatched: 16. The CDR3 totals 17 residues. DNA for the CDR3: TGTGCCAGTAGTGCTCGTATGGGCCTTCAGGGGGTTCAGCCCCAGCATTTT. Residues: CASSARMGLQGVQPQHF.

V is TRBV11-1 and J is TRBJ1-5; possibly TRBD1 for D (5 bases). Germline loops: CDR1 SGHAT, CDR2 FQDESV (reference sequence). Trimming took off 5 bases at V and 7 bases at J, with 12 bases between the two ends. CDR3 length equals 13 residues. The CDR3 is CASSGDSDQPQHF. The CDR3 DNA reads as TGTGCCAGCAGCGGAGACAGTGACCAGCCCCAGCATTTT.

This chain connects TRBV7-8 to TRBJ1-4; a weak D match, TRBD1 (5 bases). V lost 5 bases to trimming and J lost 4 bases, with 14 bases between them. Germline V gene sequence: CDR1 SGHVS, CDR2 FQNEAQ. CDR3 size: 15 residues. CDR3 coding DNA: TGTGCCAGCAGCCGGCGACAGATGAATAATGAAAAACTGTTTTTT. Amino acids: CASSRRQMNNEKLFF.

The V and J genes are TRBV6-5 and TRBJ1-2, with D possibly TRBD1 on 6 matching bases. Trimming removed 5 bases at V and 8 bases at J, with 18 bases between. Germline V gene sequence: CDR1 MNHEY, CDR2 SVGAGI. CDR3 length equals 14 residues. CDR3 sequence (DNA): TGTGCCAGCAGTCGCTCTCCACAGGGTCAGGGCTACACCTTC. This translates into CASSRSPQGQGYTF.

The CDR3 is CASSLDRVEDTIYF. DNA for the CDR3: TGTGCCAGCAGCTTAGACAGGGTCGAGGACACCATATATTTT. The rearrangement links TRBV7-9 to TRBJ1-3; D might be TRBD1 (6 bases). The germline gives CDR1 SEHNR, CDR2 FQNEAQ (reference sequence). This CDR3 has 14 residues. Trimming left V 1 base short and J 8 bases short, with 12 bases between.

The DNA of the CDR3 is TGTGCCAGCAGCTTCGCGATCACCGGGGAGCTGTTTTTT. Translation: CASSFAITGELFF. This chain joins TRBV5-8 and TRBJ2-2; D is unresolved. The CDR3 contains 13 residues. V was shortened by 2 bases and J by 4 bases, with 6 bases between the two germline ends. The germline V gene has CDR1 SGHTS and CDR2 YDEGEE. Based on the CDR3 plus reference TRBV5-8 and TRBJ2-2, the full variable domain is EAGVTQSPTHLIKTRGQQATLRCSPISGHTSVYWYQQALGLGLQFLLWYDEGEERNRGNFPPRFSGRQFPNYSSELNVNALELEDSALYLCASSFAITGELFFGEGSRLTVL.

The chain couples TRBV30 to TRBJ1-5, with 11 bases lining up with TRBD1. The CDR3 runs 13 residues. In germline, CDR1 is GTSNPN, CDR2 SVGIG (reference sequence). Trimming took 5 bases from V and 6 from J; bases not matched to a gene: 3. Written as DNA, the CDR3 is TGTGCCTGGGGACAGGGGGCAAGTCAGCCCCAGCATTTT. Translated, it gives CAWGQGASQPQHF.

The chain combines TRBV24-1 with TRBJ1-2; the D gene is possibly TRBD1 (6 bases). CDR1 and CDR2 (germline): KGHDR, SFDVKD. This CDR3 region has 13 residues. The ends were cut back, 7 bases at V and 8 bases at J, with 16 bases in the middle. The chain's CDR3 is CATSARTGYGYTF. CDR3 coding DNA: TGTGCCACCAGCGCCAGAACAGGGTACGGCTACACCTTC.

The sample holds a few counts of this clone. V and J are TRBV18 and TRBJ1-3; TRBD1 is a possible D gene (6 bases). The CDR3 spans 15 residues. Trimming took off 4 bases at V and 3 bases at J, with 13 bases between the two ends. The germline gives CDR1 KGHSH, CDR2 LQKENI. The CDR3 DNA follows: TGTGCCAGCTCACTATCAGGGGCTTATGGAAACACCATATATTTT. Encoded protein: CASSLSGAYGNTIYF.

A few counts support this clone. CDR3 sequence: CASSVANYGYTF. DNA of the CDR3: TGTGCCAGCAGCGTAGCGAACTATGGCTACACCTTC. The chain carries TRBV9 and TRBJ1-2, with no clear D. The CDR3 runs 12 residues. Trimming left V 0 bases short and J 2 bases short, with 2 bases between. Germline CDR1 SGDLS, CDR2 YYNGEE. The variable domain in full, completed from reference TRBV9 and TRBJ1-2, reads DSGVTQTPKHLITATGQRVTLRCSPRSGDLSVYWYQQSLDQGLQFLIQYYNGEERAKGNILERFSAQQFPDLHSELNLSSLELGDSALYFCASSVANYGYTFGSGTRLTVV.

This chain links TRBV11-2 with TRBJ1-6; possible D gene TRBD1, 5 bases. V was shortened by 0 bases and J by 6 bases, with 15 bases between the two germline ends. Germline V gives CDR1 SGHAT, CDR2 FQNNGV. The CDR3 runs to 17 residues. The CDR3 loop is CASSLDLEGVLNSPLHF. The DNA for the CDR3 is TGTGCCAGCAGCTTAGATTTGGAAGGGGTCCTTAATTCACCCCTCCACTTT. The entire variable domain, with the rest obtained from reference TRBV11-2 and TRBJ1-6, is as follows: EAGVAQSPRYKIIEKRQSVAFWCNPISGHATLYWYQQILGQGPKLLIQFQNNGVVDDSQLPKDRFSAERLKGVDSTLKIQPAKLEDSAVYLCASSLDLEGVLNSPLHFGNGTRLTVT.

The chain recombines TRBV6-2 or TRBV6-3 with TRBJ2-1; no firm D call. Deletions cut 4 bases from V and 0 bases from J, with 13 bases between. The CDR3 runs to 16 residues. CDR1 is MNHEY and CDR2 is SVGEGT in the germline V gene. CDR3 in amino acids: CASSSLMSPSYNEQFF. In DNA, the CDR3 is TGTGCCAGCAGTTCCTTGATGAGCCCCTCCTACAATGAGCAGTTCTTC.

The CDR3 DNA is TGTGCCAGCTCACTCGACATGCTCTCCTACGAGCAGTACTTC. Translating gives CASSLDMLSYEQYF. V and J are TRBV18 and TRBJ2-7; D call uncertain. Germline V CDR1 and CDR2: KGHSH, LQKENI. The CDR3 length is 14 residues. Trimming pared 4 bases from V and 0 bases from J, leaving 10 bases between.

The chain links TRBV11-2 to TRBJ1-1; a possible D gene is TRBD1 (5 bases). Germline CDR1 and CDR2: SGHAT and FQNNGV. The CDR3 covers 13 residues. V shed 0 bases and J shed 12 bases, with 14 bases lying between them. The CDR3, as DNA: TGTGCCAGCAGCTTAGATCAGTCAGGGTGGACTTTCTTT. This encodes CASSLDQSGWTFF.